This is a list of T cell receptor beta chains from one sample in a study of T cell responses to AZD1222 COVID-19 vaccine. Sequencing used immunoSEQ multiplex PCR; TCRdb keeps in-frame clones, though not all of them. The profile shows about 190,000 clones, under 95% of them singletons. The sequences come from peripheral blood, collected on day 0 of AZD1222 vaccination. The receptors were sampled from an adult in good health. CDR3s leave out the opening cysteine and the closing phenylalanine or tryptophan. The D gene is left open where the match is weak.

CDR3aa: ASSLRGLETQY
v_gene: TRBV7-3
j_gene: TRBJ2-5
d_gene: -

CDR3aa: SASLAGDTDTQY
v_gene: TRBV20-1
j_gene: TRBJ2-3
d_gene: TRBD2

CDR3aa: AGQGSYSYNEQF
v_gene: TRBV6-5
j_gene: TRBJ2-1
d_gene: TRBD1

CDR3aa: ASTTGSGVSDGELF
v_gene: TRBV7-9
j_gene: TRBJ2-2
d_gene: TRBD2

CDR3aa: AIRTGTGSSYEQY
v_gene: TRBV10-3
j_gene: TRBJ2-7
d_gene: TRBD1

CDR3aa: ASTRPGQSNQPQH
v_gene: TRBV10-1
j_gene: TRBJ1-5
d_gene: -

CDR3aa: ASSPGGGSYGYT
v_gene: TRBV19
j_gene: TRBJ1-2
d_gene: -

CDR3aa: ASSATGGAGNTIY
v_gene: TRBV11-1
j_gene: TRBJ1-3
d_gene: TRBD1

CDR3aa: ASSGGIGGRYEQF
v_gene: TRBV7-8
j_gene: TRBJ2-1
d_gene: -

CDR3aa: ASSLHQTGNYGYT
v_gene: TRBV28
j_gene: TRBJ1-2
d_gene: TRBD1

CDR3aa: ASSLEAHQETQY
v_gene: TRBV7-8
j_gene: TRBJ2-5
d_gene: -

CDR3aa: SVALDSGNTIY
v_gene: TRBV29-1
j_gene: TRBJ1-3
d_gene: -

CDR3aa: ATSDPGTGGADTQY
v_gene: TRBV24-1
j_gene: TRBJ2-3
d_gene: TRBD1

CDR3aa: ASRAGVYEQY
v_gene: TRBV28
j_gene: TRBJ2-7
d_gene: TRBD2

CDR3aa: ASRTSDSNTGELL
v_gene: TRBV2
j_gene: TRBJ2-2
d_gene: -

CDR3aa: ASSPTDYTEAF
v_gene: TRBV5-4
j_gene: TRBJ1-1
d_gene: -

CDR3aa: ASSQVGLADSGANVLT
v_gene: TRBV4-1
j_gene: TRBJ2-6
d_gene: TRBD2

CDR3aa: ASSQRRSDQPQH
v_gene: TRBV4-1
j_gene: TRBJ1-5
d_gene: -

CDR3aa: ASSLAGTIHNEQY
v_gene: TRBV28
j_gene: TRBJ2-7
d_gene: TRBD2

CDR3aa: ASTSTGAYNEQY
v_gene: TRBV6-6
j_gene: TRBJ2-7
d_gene: -

CDR3aa: ASSPGQASPLH
v_gene: TRBV13
j_gene: TRBJ1-6
d_gene: TRBD1

CDR3aa: ASSLGQPYEQY
v_gene: TRBV27
j_gene: TRBJ2-7
d_gene: TRBD1

CDR3aa: ASSTGHMDQPQH
v_gene: TRBV19
j_gene: TRBJ1-5
d_gene: -

CDR3aa: ACGLAVNTGELF
v_gene: TRBV7-7
j_gene: TRBJ2-2
d_gene: TRBD2

CDR3aa: ASSFGLAGGPTTDTQY
v_gene: TRBV5-6
j_gene: TRBJ2-3
d_gene: TRBD2

CDR3aa: ASSILAGGLRTFGNEQF
v_gene: TRBV19
j_gene: TRBJ2-1
d_gene: -

CDR3aa: ASTSTGQLGTNEKLF
v_gene: TRBV7-9
j_gene: TRBJ1-4
d_gene: -

CDR3aa: ASSLTTSYEQY
v_gene: TRBV27
j_gene: TRBJ2-7
d_gene: -

CDR3aa: ASSVGFGGDQPQH
v_gene: TRBV9
j_gene: TRBJ1-5
d_gene: -

CDR3aa: AISEGPSDRGLQETQY
v_gene: TRBV10-3
j_gene: TRBJ2-5
d_gene: TRBD1

CDR3aa: ASRTGGRTEAF
v_gene: TRBV27
j_gene: TRBJ1-1
d_gene: TRBD1

CDR3aa: ASSYGTRLTYEQY
v_gene: TRBV6-2/TRBV6-3
j_gene: TRBJ2-7
d_gene: TRBD2

CDR3aa: ASSESPVPNSGNTIY
v_gene: TRBV10-1
j_gene: TRBJ1-3
d_gene: -

CDR3aa: ASRSLREQY
v_gene: TRBV28
j_gene: TRBJ2-7
d_gene: -

CDR3aa: ASSPLNRYEQY
v_gene: TRBV14
j_gene: TRBJ2-7
d_gene: -

CDR3aa: ASSRTGGDYPYGYT
v_gene: TRBV6-2/TRBV6-3
j_gene: TRBJ1-2
d_gene: TRBD1

CDR3aa: ASSDRAPTYNEQF
v_gene: TRBV2
j_gene: TRBJ2-1
d_gene: -

CDR3aa: ASSLSGPGWGGDEQY
v_gene: TRBV27
j_gene: TRBJ2-7
d_gene: TRBD2

CDR3aa: ASSSRPQGRRETQY
v_gene: TRBV5-8
j_gene: TRBJ2-5
d_gene: -

CDR3aa: ASSPPSQYTEQY
v_gene: TRBV18
j_gene: TRBJ2-7
d_gene: -

CDR3aa: ASSYLAQNEQF
v_gene: TRBV6-2/TRBV6-3
j_gene: TRBJ2-1
d_gene: -

CDR3aa: ASSQPAGLWSYNEQF
v_gene: TRBV13
j_gene: TRBJ2-1
d_gene: -

CDR3aa: ASRETGGFSNQPQH
v_gene: TRBV28
j_gene: TRBJ1-5
d_gene: TRBD1

CDR3aa: ASSLQEGDSPLH
v_gene: TRBV5-1
j_gene: TRBJ1-6
d_gene: -

CDR3aa: ASSLLTGANTEAF
v_gene: TRBV28
j_gene: TRBJ1-1
d_gene: TRBD1